Below, 20 T cell receptor beta chains from the same sample are listed, as sequenced in a study of T cell responses to AZD1222 COVID-19 vaccine. Method: immunoSEQ multiplex PCR; TCRdb's copy keeps in-frame clones and lacks some. The sample records about 190,000 clones, almost 95% being singletons. This material consisted of peripheral blood, taken on day 0 of AZD1222 vaccination. Receptors were obtained from an adult in good health.

The chain links TRBV6-5 to TRBJ2-1, with 11 bases lining up with TRBD1. This CDR3 has 14 amino acids. V was pared by 7 bases and J by 6 bases, with 5 bases of the junction left unmatched. Germline values: CDR1 MNHEY, CDR2 SVGAGI. The CDR3 bases are TGTGCCAGCAACCGGGACAGGGGGACCAATGAGCAGTTCTTC. Residues: CASNRDRGTNEQFF.

The chain recombines TRBV21-1 with TRBJ2-3; the table calls TRBD1, which could not be checked here. TRBV21-1 is classified as a pseudogene. This CDR3 is 12 amino acids long. CDR3 DNA sequence: TGTGCCGCAGGGAAGGGCCCAGATACGCAGTATTTT. This codes for CAAGKGPDTQYF.

The chain recombines TRBV27 with TRBJ2-7; the match to TRBD2 covers 7 bases. CDR1 is MNHEY and CDR2 is SMNVEV in the germline V gene (reference sequence). The trim removed 4 bases at V and 1 base at J, leaving 13 bases unmatched. The CDR3 is made up of 17 amino acids. CDR3 nucleotides: TGTGCCAGCAGTTGGGGGGGAATCCCTAGCGGATCCTACGAGCAGTACTTC. Protein sequence: CASSWGGIPSGSYEQYF.

The V call is TRBV5-6, the J call TRBJ2-7, with TRBD2 matching over 7 bases. The CDR3 length is 14 residues. Germline trimming cut 2 bases from V and 0 bases from J; bases unmatched to any gene: 2. Germline CDR1 is SGHDT and CDR2 is YYEEEE. CDR3 nucleotide sequence: TGTGCCAGCAGCTTAGGCGGGAGCTCCTACGAGCAGTACTTC. Translating it yields CASSLGGSSYEQYF.

This chain uses TRBV16 with TRBJ1-1; no definite D call. V lost 0 bases and J 1 base, leaving 6 bases between the germline ends. Germline lookup yields CDR1 KGHSY and CDR2 FQNENV. This CDR3 has 14 residues. The CDR3 sequence is CASSQSEGNTEAFF. The CDR3 DNA follows: TGTGCCAGCAGCCAATCTGAGGGGAACACTGAAGCTTTCTTT.

The chain employs TRBV6-4 and TRBJ2-2, with TRBD1 matching 12 bases. J lost 4 bases, V lost 6 bases, and 3 bases had no gene match. The CDR3 has 15 residues. Germline lookup yields CDR1 MRHNA and CDR2 SNTAGT. Written as DNA, the CDR3 is TGTGCCAGCAGCGGGACAGGGGGCAGCACCGGGGAGCTGTTTTTT. Its translation is CASSGTGGSTGELFF.

The rearrangement joins TRBV6-4 to TRBJ2-3, with 9 bases aligning to TRBD1. Per the germline V gene, CDR1 is MRHNA and CDR2 is SNTAGT. The CDR3 sequence is 15 residues long. Trimming took 3 bases from V and 2 from J; bases not matched to a gene: 3. Here the CDR3 reads CASSERTGATDTQYF. CDR3 sequence (DNA): TGTGCCAGCAGTGAAAGGACAGGGGCCACAGATACGCAGTATTTT.

Only a few counts were recorded for this clone. This chain joins TRBV2 and TRBJ1-2, with TRBD1 matching 8 bases. The CDR3 is 13 residues long. Germline-derived CDR1 and CDR2 are SNHLY and FYNNEI. V dropped 4 bases and J dropped 4; count of bases not matched to a gene: 2. The CDR3 is CASSVGQGYGYTF. The CDR3 nucleotides read TGTGCCAGCAGTGTAGGACAGGGCTATGGCTACACCTTC.

The chain carries TRBV5-4 and TRBJ1-3; D unresolved. Germline CDR1 is SGHNT and CDR2 is YYREEE (reference sequence). The CDR3 has 15 amino acids. V was trimmed by 0 bases and J by 0 bases, leaving 7 bases between them. In DNA, the CDR3 is TGTGCCAGCAGCTTGGTGGGCAGCTCTGGAAACACCATATATTTT. It is translated as CASSLVGSSGNTIYF.

CDR3: CASSYSPGNSYEQYF. The CDR3 nucleotides read TGTGCCAGCAGTTACTCGCCGGGGAACTCCTACGAGCAGTACTTC. The rearrangement joins TRBV6-5 to TRBJ2-7, with a weak D call TRBD2 (5 bases). With 0 bases removed from V and 0 bases from J, the gap between germline ends came to 9 bases. CDR1 and CDR2 from the germline V gene are MNHEY and SVGAGI. The CDR3 consists of 15 residues.

The CDR3: CASSSTGVGTEAFF. CDR3 DNA sequence: TGTGCCAGTAGCTCCACAGGGGTAGGCACTGAAGCTTTCTTT. The V call is TRBV19, the J call TRBJ1-1, with 7 bases matching TRBD1. Germline V gives CDR1 LNHDA, CDR2 SQIVND (reference sequence). The CDR3 covers 14 residues. After removal of 6 bases from V and 4 bases from J, the junction contained 8 bases not matched to a gene.

The chain joins TRBV29-1 to TRBJ2-7; D uncertain. V was shortened by 0 bases and J by 2 bases, with 5 bases between the two germline ends. Per the germline V gene, CDR1 is SQVTM and CDR2 is ANQGSEA. This CDR3 region has 12 residues. For the CDR3, the DNA is TGCAGCGTTGAAGAGGCAGCCTACGAGCAGTACTTC. Translated, it gives CSVEEAAYEQYF.

Here the CDR3 DNA reads TGTGCCAGCGCCGGGGGAGGGGGAACAGATACGCAGTATTTT. This gives the protein CASAGGGGTDTQYF. The chain is built from TRBV28 and TRBJ2-3, with D tentatively TRBD2 (7 bases). V shed 8 bases and J shed 3 bases, with 15 bases lying between them. Germline CDR1 and CDR2: MDHEN and SYDVKM. The CDR3 contains 14 residues.

This clone was detected once. DNA of the CDR3: TGCGCCAGCAGCCAAGACCTGTCGGGCGAAAAACTGTTTTTT. Protein: CASSQDLSGEKLFF. V gene TRBV4-3 combines with J gene TRBJ1-4, with no clear D. This CDR3 contains 14 residues. V was pared by 0 bases and J by 8 bases, with 10 bases between. Germline CDR1 and CDR2: LGHNA and YSLEER.

The chain links TRBV12-3 or TRBV12-4 to TRBJ1-1; the D is unclear. Trimming left V 1 base short and J 3 bases short, with 6 bases between. The CDR3 sequence is 13 residues long. The CDR3 sequence: CASSLGDDTEAFF. The CDR3, as DNA: TGTGCCAGCAGTTTAGGGGATGACACTGAAGCTTTCTTT.

The chain links TRBV28 to TRBJ2-1; D uncertain. The CDR3 has 14 amino acids. V gave up 6 bases and J gave up 6 bases, with 15 bases separating them. Germline CDR1 and CDR2: MDHEN and SYDVKM. CDR3 in DNA: TGTGCCAGCAGCCTCGAGGCCTTTCGCAATGAGCAGTTCTTC. Translating gives CASSLEAFRNEQFF. Using reference TRBV28 and TRBJ2-1 for the parts outside the CDR3, the full variable domain is DVKVTQSSRYLVKRTGEKVFLECVQDMDHENMFWYRQDPGLGLRLIYFSYDVKMKEKGDIPEGYSVSREKKERFSLILESASTNQTSMYLCASSLEAFRNEQFFGPGTRLTVL.

V gene TRBV10-3 combines with J gene TRBJ1-4; D ambiguous. CDR3 size: 12 residues. Trimming removed 8 bases at V and 5 bases at J, with 9 bases between. In germline, CDR1 is ENHRY, CDR2 SYGVKD. The CDR3 here is CAIGEHNEKLFF. In DNA, the CDR3 is TGTGCCATCGGGGAACACAATGAAAAACTGTTTTTT.

V gene TRBV6-2 or TRBV6-3 combines with J gene TRBJ1-5, with 7 bases aligning to TRBD1. CDR3 size: 14 residues. The germline CDR1 and CDR2 sequences are MNHEY and SVGEGT. J lost 4 bases, V lost 1 base, and 1 base had no gene match. The CDR3 loop reads CASSYLQGNQPQHF. Here the CDR3 DNA reads TGTGCCAGCAGTTACTTACAGGGGAATCAGCCCCAGCATTTT.

The sample holds one count of this clone. V is TRBV18 and J is TRBJ1-5; D call uncertain. The V and J ends lost 2 bases and 0 bases respectively, with 17 bases between them. The CDR3 loop spans 18 amino acids. Germline CDR1 is KGHSH and CDR2 is LQKENI. Written as DNA, the CDR3 is TGTGCCAGCTCACCAGCCGGACGCCCGACTAATAGCAATCAGCCCCAGCATTTT. It translates to CASSPAGRPTNSNQPQHF.

The chain employs TRBV11-3 and TRBJ2-2; D is unclear. Trimming removed 0 bases at V and 8 bases at J, with 7 bases between. The CDR3 covers 13 residues. The germline CDR1 and CDR2 sequences are SGHNT and YENEEA. CDR3 in amino acids: CASSLDGMGELFF. CDR3 sequence (DNA): TGTGCCAGCAGCTTAGATGGTATGGGGGAGCTGTTTTTT.